Detailed here is one TCR beta chain. The antigen is undetermined. This entry belongs to a study of T cell repertoires in cytomegalovirus infection. Looking at the study overall: The authors used CMV epitopes that were HLA-C-restricted (recently identified) and HLA-B-restricted (well studied). A matching HLA type, together with CMV infection, was signaled by public TCR beta signatures. Whole-study findings and limits: Carriage of CMV together with the relevant HLA was identifiable through cumulative public TCR beta family frequency. Clonotype analysis showed dominance of the ex vivo response by HLA-C-restricted CMV-specific TCR beta clonotypes.

Germline V gene sequence: CDR1 ENHRY, CDR2 SYGVKD. CDR3 size: 16 residues. V gave up 0 bases and J gave up 3 bases; unmatched junction bases: 4. MiXCR was run by TCRdb on the reads, yielding one entry per CDR3 protein. Here the sample spans approximately 770,000 distinct CDR3 sequences, 29% being singletons. The source is a human donor in good health (CMV status not recorded). Some clones in this sample may be carry-over from other donors' samples. This chain connects TRBV10-3 to TRBJ2-3, with 9 bases that match TRBD1. Sequences were derived from cultured CD8+ T cells from PBMCs, sampled from culture after CMV antigen stimulation. The CDR3 nucleotides are TGTGCCATCAGTGAGTCACCGGGACAGGGAACAGATACGCAGTATTTT. Translation: CAISESPGQGTDTQYF.